The 16 T cell receptor beta chains listed next were all sequenced from one sample in a study of CD8 T cells in Susac syndrome. Random hexamers served to reverse transcribe about 0.5 to 1 ug RNA. MiXCR, applied by TCRdb to the immunoSEQ multiplex PCR reads, yields one record per CDR3 protein. The table has under 85,000 distinct CDR3 sequences, about 93% seen once. Sequenced input: CD8+ T cells from PBMCs. The receptors shown here come from a human donor with Susac syndrome.

J is TRBJ2-5 and V is TRBV12-3 or TRBV12-4; 7 bases fit TRBD1. The CDR3 runs to 13 residues. V shed 7 bases, J shed 5 bases, and the junction held 7 bases outside the gene matches. CDR3 protein: CASTGTGVETQYF. CDR3 in DNA: TGTGCCAGCACCGGAACAGGGGTTGAGACCCAGTACTTC.

The V gene is TRBV5-1, the J gene TRBJ1-1; D is undetermined. With 1 base removed from V and 1 base from J, the gap between germline ends came to 5 bases. There are 13 residues in the CDR3. CDR1 is SGHRS, CDR2 YFSETQ, per germline. The DNA of the CDR3 is TGCGCCAGCAGCTTGTGGGAGAACACTGAAGCTTTCTTT. As protein: CASSLWENTEAFF.

About this clonotype: The limits of the CDR3 on the DNA are not certain, so only TCRdb's listed CDR3 is given. The genes are TRBV29-1 and TRBJ2-3; the table names TRBD1, a call not compared with the DNA. The V gene's germline CDR1 is SQVTM and CDR2 ANQGSEA. Including both end residues, the CDR3 is 11 amino acids long. CDR3 protein: CSVLRAPGQYF.

The chain links TRBV6-4 to TRBJ2-1, with D unresolved. The V end was cut by 3 bases, the J end by 7 bases, with 4 bases between. The germline V gene encodes CDR1 MRHNA and CDR2 SNTAGT. CDR3 length: 11 amino acids. This CDR3 reads CASSEGNEQFF. The CDR3, as DNA: TGTGCCAGCAGTGAGGGGAATGAGCAGTTCTTC.

The V gene is TRBV7-9, the J gene TRBJ1-5, with 11 positions matching TRBD1. The CDR3 loop spans 16 amino acids. Germline V gene sequence: CDR1 SEHNR, CDR2 FQNEAQ (reference sequence). J gave up 5 bases and V 4 bases, and 7 bases lay outside the gene matches. DNA of the CDR3: TGTGCCAGCAGCTCACGGACAGGGGGCGTGGATCAGCCCCAGCATTTT. Protein product: CASSSRTGGVDQPQHF.

The V and J genes are TRBV30 and TRBJ2-7, with D tentatively TRBD2 (5 bases). This CDR3 has 17 residues. CDR1 is GTSNPN and CDR2 is SVGIG in the germline V gene (reference sequence). V lost 0 bases and J lost 0, with 18 bases in between. In DNA form, the CDR3 reads TGTGCCTGGAGTGTACCGGGGAGCGGAATTCTCTCCTACGAGCAGTACTTC. As protein: CAWSVPGSGILSYEQYF.

The chain links TRBV18 to TRBJ2-7; D remains unclear. This CDR3 spans 18 amino acids. The germline V and J ends were trimmed by 3 bases and 0 bases, with 21 bases remaining between them. Germline V lookup: CDR1 KGHSH, CDR2 LQKENI. DNA for the CDR3: TGTGCCAGCTCACCGGGCGTGTCAGCAATGGAACGCTCCTACGAGCAGTACTTC. Protein sequence: CASSPGVSAMERSYEQYF.

In nucleotides, the CDR3 is TGTGCCACCAGCAGCGACAAACCAACAGGGAGGGCCAAAAACATTCAGTACTTC. Translated: CATSSDKPTGRAKNIQYF. The chain employs TRBV15 and TRBJ2-4; D tentatively fits TRBD1 or TRBD2 (6 bases each). This CDR3 is built from 18 residues. Germline CDR1 and CDR2: LNHNV and YYDKDF (reference sequence). Trimming took off 3 bases at V and 1 base at J, with 19 bases between the two ends.

The chain employs TRBV19 and TRBJ2-2; the match to TRBD1 covers 7 bases. Germline V gives CDR1 LNHDA, CDR2 SQIVND (reference sequence). This CDR3 contains 17 residues. The J segment lost 2 bases and the V segment lost 6 bases, leaving 12 bases of the junction unmatched. As DNA, the CDR3 is TGTGCCAGTAGCACTTTCTTGGGGGACAGAAACACCGGGGAGCTGTTTTTT. Its protein product is CASSTFLGDRNTGELFF.

The chain links TRBV30 to TRBJ2-5; 7 nucleotides align to TRBD2. V trimming: 0 bases; J trimming: 2 bases; junction bases outside the gene matches: 6. This CDR3 is built from 15 residues. Germline V lookup: CDR1 GTSNPN, CDR2 SVGIG (reference sequence). Written as DNA, the CDR3 is TGTGCCTGGAGTGTACCCGGGGAGGGTCAAGAGACCCAGTACTTC. Translation: CAWSVPGEGQETQYF.

This rearrangement joins TRBV9 to TRBJ1-6; D gene unclear. V was trimmed by 0 bases and J by 8 bases, leaving 9 bases between them. The CDR3 spans 14 residues. CDR1 and CDR2 from the germline V gene are SGDLS and YYNGEE. This CDR3 reads CASSVAGSDSPLHF. The CDR3 DNA is TGTGCCAGCAGCGTAGCGGGGAGTGATTCACCCCTCCACTTT. The whole variable domain, filled in from reference TRBV9 and TRBJ1-6, reads DSGVTQTPKHLITATGQRVTLRCSPRSGDLSVYWYQQSLDQGLQFLIQYYNGEERAKGNILERFSAQQFPDLHSELNLSSLELGDSALYFCASSVAGSDSPLHFGNGTRLTVT.

The chain joins TRBV27 to TRBJ2-3; D unresolved. The germline V and J ends were trimmed by 5 bases and 1 base, with 7 bases remaining between them. This CDR3 contains 13 residues. Germline CDR1 MNHEY, CDR2 SMNVEV (reference sequence). CDR3 in amino acids: CASSPRGTDTQYF. DNA of the CDR3: TGTGCCAGCAGTCCCCGGGGCACAGATACGCAGTATTTT.

The rearrangement uses TRBV7-9 and TRBJ2-1; D is perhaps TRBD2 (6 bases). Trimming pared 4 bases from V and 9 bases from J, leaving 16 bases between. The length of the CDR3 is 14 residues. Per germline, CDR1 SEHNR and CDR2 FQNEAQ (reference sequence). Here the CDR3 DNA reads TGTGCCAGCAGCTCCCCTCACCCTAGCGCTGAGCAGTTCTTC. The encoded protein is CASSSPHPSAEQFF. Full variable domain (rest looked up from reference TRBV7-9 and TRBJ2-1): DTGVSQNPRHKITKRGQNVTFRCDPISEHNRLYWYRQTLGQGPEFLTYFQNEAQLEKSRLLSDRFSAERPKGSFSTLEIQRTEQGDSAMYLCASSSPHPSAEQFFGPGTRLTVL.

CDR3 sequence reads: CSARGRLPKNIHQPQHF. The CDR3 bases are TGCAGTGCTAGAGGGAGGTTGCCGAAAAACATCCATCAGCCCCAGCATTTT. This sequence joins TRBV20-1 and TRBJ1-5; unclear D gene. V lost 1 base, J lost 5 bases, and 21 bases lay in between. Germline-derived CDR1 and CDR2 are DFQATT and SNEGSKA (reference sequence). This CDR3 has 17 amino acids.

This chain joins TRBV3-1 and TRBJ1-1; 8 bases are shared with TRBD1. The CDR3 loop spans 18 amino acids. Germline V CDR1 and CDR2: LGHDT, YNNKEL (reference sequence). V lost 0 bases and J lost 3; bases outside the gene matches: 12. CDR3 sequence (DNA): TGTGCCAGCAGCCAAGATCTCGGACAGGGACTCCGTGACACTGAAGCTTTCTTT. Its protein is CASSQDLGQGLRDTEAFF.

The genes are TRBV4-3 and TRBJ2-6, with D unresolved. Trimming pared 2 bases from V and 0 bases from J, leaving 17 bases between. CDR1 is LGHNA and CDR2 is YSLEER in the germline V gene. The CDR3 sequence is 19 residues long. The CDR3 bases are TGCGCCAGCAGCCAAAATCAGGCAGACTTTTACTCTGGGGCCAACGTCCTGACTTTC. Amino acid sequence: CASSQNQADFYSGANVLTF.